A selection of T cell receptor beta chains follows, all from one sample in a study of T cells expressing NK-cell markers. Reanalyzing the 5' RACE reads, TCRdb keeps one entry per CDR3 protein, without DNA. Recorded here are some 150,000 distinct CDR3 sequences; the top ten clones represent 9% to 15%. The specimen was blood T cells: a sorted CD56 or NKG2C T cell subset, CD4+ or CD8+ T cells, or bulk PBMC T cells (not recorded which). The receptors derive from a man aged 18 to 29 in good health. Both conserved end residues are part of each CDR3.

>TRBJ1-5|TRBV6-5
CASSSGTGGRQPQHF
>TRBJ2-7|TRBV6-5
CASSSVVGARGDEQYF
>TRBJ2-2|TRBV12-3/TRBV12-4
CASSFPAAANTGELFF
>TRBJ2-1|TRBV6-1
CASSPLDLDNEQFF
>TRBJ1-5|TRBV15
CATSRARGMNRENQPQHF
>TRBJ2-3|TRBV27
CASSLNRGTDTQYF
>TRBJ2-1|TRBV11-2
CASSLVGGTPNEQFF
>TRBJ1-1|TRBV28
CASRDRGASEAFF
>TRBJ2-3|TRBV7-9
CASSSSDVLAGLAQYF
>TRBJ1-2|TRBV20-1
CVLGDGIDYGYTF
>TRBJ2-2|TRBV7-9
CASSPKPLAENTGELFF
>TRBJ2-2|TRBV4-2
CASSRGPSGTSNTGELFF
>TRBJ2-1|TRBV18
CASSPPFTQYEVSSYNEQFF
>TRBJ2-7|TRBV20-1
CSAPTRSAIYEQYF
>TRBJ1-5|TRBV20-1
CSAIPLPQGLEPQHF
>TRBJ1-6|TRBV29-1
CSVEAGRDTEISPLHF
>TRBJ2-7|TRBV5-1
CASSYGLAGGLAYEQYF
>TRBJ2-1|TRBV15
CATSGLAGVNNEQFF
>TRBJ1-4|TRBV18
CASSPGTGLKIEEKLFF
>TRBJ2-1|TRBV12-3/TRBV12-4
CASSGPSYNEQFF